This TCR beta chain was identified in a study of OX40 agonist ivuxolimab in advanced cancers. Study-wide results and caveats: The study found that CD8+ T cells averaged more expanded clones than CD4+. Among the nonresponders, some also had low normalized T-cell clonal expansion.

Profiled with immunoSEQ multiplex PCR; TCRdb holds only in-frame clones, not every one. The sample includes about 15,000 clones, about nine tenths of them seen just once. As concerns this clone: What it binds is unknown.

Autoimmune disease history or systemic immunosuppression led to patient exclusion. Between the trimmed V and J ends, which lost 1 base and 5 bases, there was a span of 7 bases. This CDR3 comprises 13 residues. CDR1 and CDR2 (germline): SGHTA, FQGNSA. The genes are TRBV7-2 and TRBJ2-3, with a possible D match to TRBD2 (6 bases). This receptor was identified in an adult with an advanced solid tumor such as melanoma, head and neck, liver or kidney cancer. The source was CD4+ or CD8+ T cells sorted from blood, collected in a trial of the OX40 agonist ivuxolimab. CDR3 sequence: CASSLVGLDTQYF. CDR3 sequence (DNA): TGTGCCAGCAGCTTAGTGGGACTAGATACGCAGTATTTT.